Listed below are T cell receptor beta chains from one sample, sequenced in a study of T cell repertoires in cytomegalovirus infection. Antigens of these TCRs are unknown. A single record per CDR3 protein comes from TCRdb applying MiXCR to the reads. The sample records hundreds of thousands of distinct CDR3 sequences, approximately 33% being singletons. The sequencing used cultured PBMCs, collected from culture after CMV antigen stimulation. Receptors originate from a human donor in good health (CMV status not recorded). Some clones in this sample may be carry-over from other donors' samples. Each CDR3 is given with its conserved first and last residue. Each record gives: V gene, clone size, J gene, CDR3 length, CDR3 protein. Rows may omit the clone size; those that give it use once, few, many or a size class.

v_call: TRBV7-2
clone_size: many
j_call: TRBJ2-7
cdr3_length: 14
cdr3_aa: CASSRTSGNYEQYF

v_call: TRBV7-6
clone_size: few
j_call: TRBJ2-5
cdr3_length: 16
cdr3_aa: CASSLEVGRAGETQYF

v_call: TRBV7-8
clone_size: -
j_call: TRBJ2-7
cdr3_length: 14
cdr3_aa: CASSLDPPGGREYF

v_call: TRBV6-5
clone_size: -
j_call: TRBJ1-6
cdr3_length: 15
cdr3_aa: CASSYSATYNSPLHF

v_call: TRBV10-3
clone_size: -
j_call: TRBJ1-1
cdr3_length: 13
cdr3_aa: CAIGGTGNTEAFF

v_call: TRBV15
clone_size: once
j_call: TRBJ1-5
cdr3_length: 15
cdr3_aa: CATSRGKASNQPQHF

v_call: TRBV7-9
clone_size: once
j_call: TRBJ1-1
cdr3_length: 16
cdr3_aa: CASSPDGGLVNTEAFF

v_call: TRBV7-4
clone_size: -
j_call: TRBJ2-1
cdr3_length: 14
cdr3_aa: CASSPATVGHEQFF

v_call: TRBV29-1
clone_size: -
j_call: TRBJ1-1
cdr3_length: 13
cdr3_aa: CSVIGQVNTEAFF

v_call: TRBV7-2
clone_size: many
j_call: TRBJ2-6
cdr3_length: 18
cdr3_aa: CASSTMTSGLSGANVLTF

v_call: TRBV7-9
clone_size: -
j_call: TRBJ2-2
cdr3_length: 16
cdr3_aa: CASSLDYGGNTGELFF

v_call: TRBV5-1
clone_size: -
j_call: TRBJ2-7
cdr3_length: 14
cdr3_aa: CASRSASHSYEQYF

v_call: TRBV7-2
clone_size: few
j_call: TRBJ2-1
cdr3_length: 20
cdr3_aa: CASSLAGSGGALRSYNEQFF

v_call: TRBV18
clone_size: -
j_call: TRBJ1-1
cdr3_length: 14
cdr3_aa: CASQLDRGGTEAFF

v_call: TRBV7-6
clone_size: -
j_call: TRBJ1-6
cdr3_length: 16
cdr3_aa: CASSQGQGSHNSPLHF

v_call: TRBV3-1
clone_size: -
j_call: TRBJ2-3
cdr3_length: 15
cdr3_aa: CASTLQILGPDTQYF

v_call: TRBV6-2/TRBV6-3
clone_size: -
j_call: TRBJ2-2
cdr3_length: 12
cdr3_aa: CASSAAAGELFF

v_call: TRBV7-6
clone_size: -
j_call: TRBJ1-1
cdr3_length: 15
cdr3_aa: CASSLKGGGGTEAFF

v_call: TRBV7-3
clone_size: few
j_call: TRBJ2-7
cdr3_length: 15
cdr3_aa: CASSPPGGVGYEQYF

v_call: TRBV7-2
clone_size: many
j_call: TRBJ2-7
cdr3_length: 15
cdr3_aa: CASSLVPGPSYEQYF

v_call: TRBV7-2
clone_size: -
j_call: TRBJ2-3
cdr3_length: 13
cdr3_aa: CASSLNDGDTQYF

v_call: TRBV6-1
clone_size: -
j_call: TRBJ2-7
cdr3_length: 13
cdr3_aa: CTSSEFGSYEQYF

v_call: TRBV7-2
clone_size: -
j_call: TRBJ1-2
cdr3_length: 14
cdr3_aa: CASSRDSRNYGYTF

v_call: TRBV6-2/TRBV6-3
clone_size: -
j_call: TRBJ1-2
cdr3_length: 13
cdr3_aa: CASSYATRRDYTF

v_call: TRBV12-3/TRBV12-4
clone_size: many
j_call: TRBJ2-1
cdr3_length: 18
cdr3_aa: CASSFPRRLAGGMDEQFF

v_call: TRBV6-2/TRBV6-3
clone_size: -
j_call: TRBJ1-5
cdr3_length: 13
cdr3_aa: CASSYLFFGQQHF

v_call: TRBV19
clone_size: few
j_call: TRBJ2-2
cdr3_length: 16
cdr3_aa: CASRGALAANTGELFF

v_call: TRBV5-1
clone_size: few
j_call: TRBJ1-5
cdr3_length: 15
cdr3_aa: CASSAGPSGNQPQHF

v_call: TRBV19
clone_size: -
j_call: TRBJ2-1
cdr3_length: 16
cdr3_aa: CASSPPDWSSYNEQFF

v_call: TRBV4-2
clone_size: few
j_call: TRBJ2-1
cdr3_length: 14
cdr3_aa: CASSQGGAHNEQFF

v_call: TRBV7-2
clone_size: few
j_call: TRBJ1-2
cdr3_length: 13
cdr3_aa: CASSLVDYYGYTF

v_call: TRBV4-1
clone_size: -
j_call: TRBJ1-4
cdr3_length: 13
cdr3_aa: CASSQDSSWELFF

v_call: TRBV7-9
clone_size: -
j_call: TRBJ2-7
cdr3_length: 11
cdr3_aa: CASSDGTDPMF

v_call: TRBV7-9
clone_size: few
j_call: TRBJ1-5
cdr3_length: 13
cdr3_aa: CASSGGVGWSQHF

v_call: TRBV15
clone_size: -
j_call: TRBJ2-1
cdr3_length: 16
cdr3_aa: CATSSPGQGVYNEQFF

v_call: TRBV6-1
clone_size: few
j_call: TRBJ1-2
cdr3_length: 15
cdr3_aa: CATGTVLGFFGGYTF

v_call: TRBV28
clone_size: -
j_call: TRBJ1-1
cdr3_length: 11
cdr3_aa: CASSLGTVAFF

v_call: TRBV11-2
clone_size: many
j_call: TRBJ2-3
cdr3_length: 16
cdr3_aa: CASSSGLAVSTDTQYF

v_call: TRBV7-9
clone_size: -
j_call: TRBJ1-1
cdr3_length: 14
cdr3_aa: CASTPRVVNTEAFF

v_call: TRBV19
clone_size: -
j_call: TRBJ1-5
cdr3_length: 15
cdr3_aa: CASSIGGAVPLPQHF

v_call: TRBV6-5
clone_size: -
j_call: TRBJ2-5
cdr3_length: 14
cdr3_aa: CASRTQLTPETQYF

v_call: TRBV11-2
clone_size: few
j_call: TRBJ2-7
cdr3_length: 15
cdr3_aa: CASSFGGSYFYEQYF

v_call: TRBV20-1
clone_size: once
j_call: TRBJ1-2
cdr3_length: 13
cdr3_aa: CSASTAGTYGYTF

v_call: TRBV7-2
clone_size: few
j_call: TRBJ2-7
cdr3_length: 15
cdr3_aa: CASSLRTASPYEQYF

v_call: TRBV20-1
clone_size: -
j_call: TRBJ2-3
cdr3_length: 15
cdr3_aa: CSARGGGSSTDTQYF

v_call: TRBV28
clone_size: few
j_call: TRBJ1-2
cdr3_length: 15
cdr3_aa: CASRSPGAHGYGYTF

v_call: TRBV7-4
clone_size: -
j_call: TRBJ1-5
cdr3_length: 16
cdr3_aa: CASSLGWDSENQPQHF

v_call: TRBV7-2
clone_size: few
j_call: TRBJ1-2
cdr3_length: 13
cdr3_aa: CASSSQTGFGYTF

v_call: TRBV7-9
clone_size: many
j_call: TRBJ2-5
cdr3_length: 13
cdr3_aa: CASSLLAGETQYF

v_call: TRBV7-8
clone_size: -
j_call: TRBJ2-3
cdr3_length: 15
cdr3_aa: CASTAAGGSTDTQYF

v_call: TRBV20-1
clone_size: -
j_call: TRBJ2-5
cdr3_length: 12
cdr3_aa: CSASGWGETQYF

v_call: TRBV6-5
clone_size: few
j_call: TRBJ2-1
cdr3_length: 14
cdr3_aa: CASSTRQSYNEQFF

v_call: TRBV5-4
clone_size: -
j_call: TRBJ2-5
cdr3_length: 12
cdr3_aa: CASSLSGGTQYF